Listed here are 16 T cell receptor beta chains from one sample, sequenced in a study of identical twins. TCRdb re-analysed the 5' RACE reads in MiXCR, keeping a single row per CDR3 protein. Here the sample spans about 240,000 distinct CDR3 sequences, under 12% being singletons. The sample taken for sequencing was memory T cells sorted from blood. These receptors all stem from a man over 45 in good health.

V usage is TRBV4-1 and J usage is TRBJ1-1; 9 positions agree with TRBD1. CDR1 MGHRA and CDR2 YSYEKL come from the germline V gene. This CDR3 region has 17 residues. Trimming took 0 bases from V and 0 from J; bases not matched to a gene: 5. In DNA, the CDR3 is TGCGCCAGCAGCCAAGATGGGACAGGGTTTATGAACACTGAAGCTTTCTTT. Its protein product is CASSQDGTGFMNTEAFF.

This clonotype was counted many times. The chain couples TRBV12-3 or TRBV12-4 to TRBJ1-5; no definite D call. V was trimmed by 1 base and J by 3 bases, leaving 7 bases between them. This CDR3 is 14 amino acids long. The CDR3, as DNA: TGTGCCAGCAGTTTAGGACCCTACAATCAGCCCCAGCATTTT. Amino acids: CASSLGPYNQPQHF.

This chain uses TRBV12-5 with TRBJ2-2; D is ambiguous. With 1 base removed from V and 3 bases from J, the gap between germline ends came to 3 bases. From germline, CDR1 is LGHNT and CDR2 FRNRAP. This CDR3 spans 13 amino acids. CDR3 DNA: TGTGCTAGTGGTTTGGACTACACCGGGGAGCTGTTTTTT. This codes for CASGLDYTGELFF. Full variable domain (remainder filled in from reference TRBV12-5 and TRBJ2-2): DARVTQTPRHKVTEMGQEVTMRCQPILGHNTVFWYRQTMMQGLELLAYFRNRAPLDDSGMPKDRFSAEMPDATLATLKIQPSEPRDSAVYFCASGLDYTGELFFGEGSRLTVL.

This clonotype was detected ten times or more. The chain joins TRBV12-3 or TRBV12-4 to TRBJ2-1; no clear D. The length of the CDR3 is 14 residues. Trimming left V 3 bases short and J 6 bases short, with 12 bases between. CDR3 coding DNA: TGTGCCAGCAGTTTGGATTATGGGGTCAATGAGCAGTTCTTC. Residues: CASSLDYGVNEQFF.

The chain combines TRBV15 with TRBJ1-4, with D possibly TRBD1 on 5 matching bases. CDR1 and CDR2 from the germline V gene are LNHNV and YYDKDF (reference sequence). The length of the CDR3 is 14 residues. V gave up 3 bases and J gave up 7 bases, with 12 bases separating them. The CDR3 loop reads CATSSLAGGEKLFF. The CDR3 nucleotides are TGTGCCACCAGCAGCCTAGCCGGGGGTGAAAAACTGTTTTTT.

There are many counts of this clonotype. The V call is TRBV24-1, the J call TRBJ2-1; weak D call: TRBD1 (6 bases). Deletions cut 0 bases from V and 1 base from J, with 6 bases between. CDR3 length: 15 residues. From germline, CDR1 is KGHDR and CDR2 SFDVKD. The CDR3 is CATSDLTGSYNEQFF. CDR3 nucleotide sequence: TGTGCCACCAGTGATTTGACAGGGTCCTACAATGAGCAGTTCTTC.

This clonotype was observed a handful of times. This chain uses TRBV24-1 with TRBJ2-3, with 8 bases matching TRBD1. V dropped 4 bases and J dropped 1; count of bases not matched to a gene: 6. CDR1 is KGHDR and CDR2 is SFDVKD in the germline V gene. The CDR3 covers 16 residues. For the CDR3, the DNA is TGTGCCACCAGTGAGGGACAGGAGTCCCGCACAGATACGCAGTATTTT. It is translated as CATSEGQESRTDTQYF.

The chain couples TRBV25-1 to TRBJ1-2; D is unresolved. Germline V gene sequence: CDR1 MGHDK, CDR2 SYGVNS. V lost 6 bases, J lost 2 bases, and 13 bases lay in between. The CDR3 totals 14 residues. For the CDR3, the DNA is TGTGCCAGCAGAGCTCCTGGTTGGAACTATGGCTACACCTTC. Translating gives CASRAPGWNYGYTF.

The chain couples TRBV6-1 to TRBJ1-1, with 7 bases identical to TRBD1. V trimming: 5 bases; J trimming: 4 bases; junction bases outside the gene matches: 13. CDR3 length equals 16 residues. Germline CDR1 reads MNHNS; CDR2 reads SASEGT. The chain's CDR3 is CASSPSDRVGGTEAFF. DNA of the CDR3: TGTGCCAGCAGTCCTTCAGACAGGGTCGGTGGCACTGAAGCTTTCTTT.

The chain joins TRBV5-1 to TRBJ1-3; no definite D call. Germline CDR1 SGHRS, CDR2 YFSETQ. This CDR3 is built from 15 residues. Trimming stripped 4 bases from V and 2 bases from J, with 13 bases between. DNA for the CDR3: TGCGCCAGCAGCCCGACCGTGGCAGCTGGAAACACCATATATTTT. Amino acids: CASSPTVAAGNTIYF.

The chain uses TRBV7-2 and TRBJ2-3, with 10 bases fitting TRBD2. CDR1 is SGHTA, CDR2 FQGNSA, per germline. J was trimmed by 0 bases and V by 0 bases; bases with no gene match: 0. The CDR3 covers 16 residues. The CDR3 loop reads CASSLASGGSTDTQYF. For the CDR3, the DNA is TGTGCCAGCAGCTTAGCTAGCGGGGGGAGCACAGATACGCAGTATTTT.

This clonotype came up many times. The chain employs TRBV4-2 and TRBJ2-1; D unclear. Germline CDR1 LGHNA, CDR2 YNFKEQ. Trimming took off 0 bases at V and 7 bases at J, with 16 bases between the two ends. There are 16 residues in the CDR3. CDR3 in DNA: TGTGCCAGCAGCCAAGAAGGCATCGGAAGGGCGAATGAGCAGTTCTTC. Amino acids: CASSQEGIGRANEQFF.

This clonotype was picked up many times. V is TRBV5-1 and J is TRBJ2-3; D gene ambiguous. CDR1 and CDR2 (germline): SGHRS, YFSETQ. Trimming shortened V by 4 bases and J by 0 bases, and 9 bases separated the two germline ends. CDR3 length: 14 amino acids. CDR3 residues: CASSTTSSTDTQYF. In DNA form, the CDR3 reads TGCGCCAGCAGCACAACGTCTAGCACAGATACGCAGTATTTT.

The genes are TRBV29-1 and TRBJ1-2; D not certain. The CDR3 has 15 amino acids. V was clipped by 7 bases and J by 4 bases, with 22 bases between them. Germline V CDR1 and CDR2: SQVTM, ANQGSEA. In nucleotides, the CDR3 is TGCAGCGCCGGCGACGAAGGAGGGTTAGGCTATGGCTACACCTTC. Its protein product is CSAGDEGGLGYGYTF.

About this clonotype itself: Compared with germline, one end of the junction differs, possibly owing to a read error. V and J are TRBV19 and TRBJ1-4; tentatively, D is TRBD1 (5 bases). CDR3 length equals 15 residues. Germline loops: CDR1 LNHDA, CDR2 SQIVND (reference sequence). The CDR3 loop is CAGSPQTATNEKLFF. The DNA of the CDR3 is TGTGCCGGTAGTCCACAGACAGCAACTAATGAAAAACTGTTTTTT.

Many counts were recorded for this clonotype. This rearrangement joins TRBV5-6 to TRBJ1-4; no clear D. The germline V and J ends were trimmed by 6 bases and 4 bases, with 19 bases remaining between them. Germline CDR1 SGHDT, CDR2 YYEEEE. The CDR3 is 16 residues long. The CDR3 region has the DNA TGTGCCAGCACCCGGACGTTCACGGGGATTAATGAAAAACTGTTTTTT. The encoded protein is CASTRTFTGINEKLFF.